The T cell receptor (beta chain) under discussion was sequenced for a study of T-cell reconstitution after alpha-beta-depleted transplantation in children. The junction had 8 bases not matched to a gene; V was cut back by 8 bases and J by 5 bases. Germline V gene data show CDR1 as MDHEN and CDR2 as SYDVKM. CDR3 length equals 15 residues. Unique molecular identifiers were used in preparing the TCRbeta library. TCRdb processed the PCR reads anew with MiXCR; each CDR3 protein has one entry. Of about 610,000 distinct CDR3 sequences listed, about 10% are singletons. The sample holds a few counts of this clonotype.

This TCR came from a human donor who donated a stem cell graft to a child with acute myeloid leukemia. The chain has TRBV28 and TRBJ2-3; TRBD1 matches at 12 bases. The input for sequencing was PBMCs from the stem cell graft donor, taken from the stem cell graft. The CDR3 region is CASPPGQGAQDTQYF. CDR3 nucleotide sequence: TGTGCCAGCCCTCCGGGACAGGGGGCGCAAGATACGCAGTATTTT.